One TCR beta chain is described in this entry. This sample is part of a study of blood T cell repertoires in COVID-19. Study overall: PBMCs, B-cell-depleted T cells, or T cells were the source of the cDNA or gDNA that made up the material.

This table comes from immunoSEQ multiplex PCR, and its TCRdb copy is limited to in-frame clones, with some not included. The sample holds 60,000 to 65,000 clones; around 84% are singletons and the top ten take approximately 5.6%. The CDR3 runs 12 residues. The V end was cut by 3 bases, the J end by 4 bases, with 7 bases between. Germline-derived CDR1 and CDR2 are SGDLS and YYNGEE. The chain joins TRBV9 to TRBJ1-2; D is undetermined. Sequencing input: peripheral blood. The clonotype originates from a woman aged 55-69 years with acute or convalescent COVID-19. The CDR3 region has the DNA TGTGCCAGCAGCGGTGGACTCTATGGCTACACCTTC. This sequence encodes CASSGGLYGYTF.